This TCR beta chain stems from a study of blood T cell repertoires in COVID-19. Assay: immunoSEQ multiplex PCR; the TCRdb copy retains only in-frame clones and omits some. The data contain 200,000 or so clones, roughly 88% of them singletons. The source of this sequence is a woman aged 25 to 45 who had been exposed to COVID-19. Material: PBMCs or T cells enriched from blood (not recorded which).

CDR3 sequence: CASSLEGWGTGEAFF. The CDR3 DNA reads TGTGCCAGCAGCTTGGAGGGGTGGGGTACGGGTGAAGCTTTCTTT. This chain joins TRBV5-6 and TRBJ1-1; D might be TRBD1 (5 bases). V lost 0 bases, J lost 7 bases, and 16 bases lay in between. Germline loops: CDR1 SGHDT, CDR2 YYEEEE. The CDR3 totals 15 residues.